This TCR beta chain was retrieved from a study of technical replicates of blood from several donors. Some clones are missing from TCRdb's copy, which holds only in-frame ones; the method was immunoSEQ multiplex PCR. The table shows approximately 87,000 clones, with under 95% occurring only once. CDR3 length: 14 residues. Between the trimmed V and J ends, which lost 5 bases and 4 bases, there was a span of 15 bases. CDR1 and CDR2 from the germline V gene are SQVTM and ANQGSEA. This TCR was recovered from a human donor in good health. The J gene is TRBJ1-5, the V gene TRBV29-1; D uncertain. Input material: T cells isolated from PBMCs. The CDR3 reads CSVTNQEANQPQHF. The CDR3 DNA sequence: TGCAGCGTTACCAATCAAGAGGCGAATCAGCCCCAGCATTTT.